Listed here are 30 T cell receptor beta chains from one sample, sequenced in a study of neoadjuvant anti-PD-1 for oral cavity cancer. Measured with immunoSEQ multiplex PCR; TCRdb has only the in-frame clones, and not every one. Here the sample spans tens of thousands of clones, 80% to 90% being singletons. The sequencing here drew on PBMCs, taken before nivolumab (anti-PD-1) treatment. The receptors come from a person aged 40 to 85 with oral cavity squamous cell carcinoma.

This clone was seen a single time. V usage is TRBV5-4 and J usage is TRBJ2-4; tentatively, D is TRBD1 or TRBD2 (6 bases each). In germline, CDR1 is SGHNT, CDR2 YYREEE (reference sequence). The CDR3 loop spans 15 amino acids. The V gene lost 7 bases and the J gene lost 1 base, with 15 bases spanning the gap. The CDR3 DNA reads TGTGCCAGCGGAGGATGGGGGGCCGCCAAAAACATTCAGTACTTC. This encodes CASGGWGAAKNIQYF. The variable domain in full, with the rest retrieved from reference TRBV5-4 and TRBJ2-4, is ETGVTQSPTHLIKTRGQQVTLRCSSQSGHNTVSWYQQALGQGPQFIFQYYREEENGRGNFPPRFSGLQFPNYSSELNVNALELDDSALYLCASGGWGAAKNIQYFGAGTRLSVL.

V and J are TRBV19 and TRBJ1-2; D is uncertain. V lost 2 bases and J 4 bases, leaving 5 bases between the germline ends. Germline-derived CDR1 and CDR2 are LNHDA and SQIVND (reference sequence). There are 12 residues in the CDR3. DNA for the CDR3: TGTGCCAGTAGTATAACCGGCTATGGCTACACCTTC. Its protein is CASSITGYGYTF.

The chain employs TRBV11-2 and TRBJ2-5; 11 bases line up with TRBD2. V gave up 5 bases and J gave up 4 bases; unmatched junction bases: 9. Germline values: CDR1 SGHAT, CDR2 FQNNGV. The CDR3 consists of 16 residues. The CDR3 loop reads CASSPRRLAGGETQYF. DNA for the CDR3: TGTGCCAGCAGCCCCCGACGGCTAGCGGGGGGAGAGACCCAGTACTTC.

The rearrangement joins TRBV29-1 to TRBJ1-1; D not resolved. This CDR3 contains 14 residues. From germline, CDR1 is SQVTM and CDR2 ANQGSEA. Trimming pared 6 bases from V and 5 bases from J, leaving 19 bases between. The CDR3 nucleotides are TGCAGCGTGGGAGGACGGTTTCTGGGGACTGAAGCTTTCTTT. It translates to CSVGGRFLGTEAFF. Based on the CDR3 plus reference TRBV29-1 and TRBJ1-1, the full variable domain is SAVISQKPSRDICQRGTSLTIQCQVDSQVTMMFWYRQQPGQSLTLIATANQGSEATYESGFVIDKFPISRPNLTFSTLTVSNMSPEDSSIYLCSVGGRFLGTEAFFGQGTRLTVV.

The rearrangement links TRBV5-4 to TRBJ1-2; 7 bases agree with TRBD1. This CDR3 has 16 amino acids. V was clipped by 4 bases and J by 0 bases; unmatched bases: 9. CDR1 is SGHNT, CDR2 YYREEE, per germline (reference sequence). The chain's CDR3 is CASSLGQTISNYGYTF. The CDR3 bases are TGTGCCAGCAGCCTGGGACAGACCATCTCTAACTATGGCTACACCTTC.

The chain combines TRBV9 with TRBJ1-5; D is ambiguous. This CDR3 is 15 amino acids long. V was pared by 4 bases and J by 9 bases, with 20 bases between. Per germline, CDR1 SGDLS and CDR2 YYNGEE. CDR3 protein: CASSPDQRLDGPQHF. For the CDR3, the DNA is TGTGCCAGCAGCCCGGACCAGAGATTGGATGGGCCCCAGCATTTT. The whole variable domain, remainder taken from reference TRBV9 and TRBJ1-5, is DSGVTQTPKHLITATGQRVTLRCSPRSGDLSVYWYQQSLDQGLQFLIQYYNGEERAKGNILERFSAQQFPDLHSELNLSSLELGDSALYFCASSPDQRLDGPQHFGDGTRLSIL.

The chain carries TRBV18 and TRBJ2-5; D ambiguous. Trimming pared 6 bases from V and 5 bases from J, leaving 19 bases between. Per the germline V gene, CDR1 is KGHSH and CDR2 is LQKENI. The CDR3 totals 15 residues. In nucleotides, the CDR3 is TGTGCCAGCTCGCTAGATTTGGGTTTGTCGGAGACCCAGTACTTC. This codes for CASSLDLGLSETQYF.

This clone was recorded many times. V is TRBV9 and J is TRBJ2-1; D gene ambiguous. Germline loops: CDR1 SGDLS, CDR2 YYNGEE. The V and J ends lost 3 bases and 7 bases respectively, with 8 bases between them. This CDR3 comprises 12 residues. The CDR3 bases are TGTGCCAGCAGCGGTAGTGGGAATGAGCAGTTCTTC. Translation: CASSGSGNEQFF.

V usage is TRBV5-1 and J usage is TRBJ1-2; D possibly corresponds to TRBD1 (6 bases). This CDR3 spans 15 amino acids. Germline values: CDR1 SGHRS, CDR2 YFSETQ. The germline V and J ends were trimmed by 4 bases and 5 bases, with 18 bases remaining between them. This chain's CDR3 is CASSNPSGGPYGYTF. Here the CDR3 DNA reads TGCGCCAGCAGCAATCCCTCGGGGGGCCCGTATGGCTACACCTTC.

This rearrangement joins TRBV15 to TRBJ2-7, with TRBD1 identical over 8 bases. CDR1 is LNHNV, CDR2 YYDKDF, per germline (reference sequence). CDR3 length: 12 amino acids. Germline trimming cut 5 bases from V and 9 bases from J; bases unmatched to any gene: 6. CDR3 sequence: CATSPDRVAQYF. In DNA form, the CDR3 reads TGTGCCACCAGCCCGGACAGGGTCGCGCAGTACTTC.

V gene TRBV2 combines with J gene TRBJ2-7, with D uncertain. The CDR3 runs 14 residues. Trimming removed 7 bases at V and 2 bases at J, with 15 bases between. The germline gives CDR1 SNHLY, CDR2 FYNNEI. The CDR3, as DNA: TGTGCCAGCAAAGGTGAAGGCGGACCCTACGAGCAGTACTTC. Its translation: CASKGEGGPYEQYF.

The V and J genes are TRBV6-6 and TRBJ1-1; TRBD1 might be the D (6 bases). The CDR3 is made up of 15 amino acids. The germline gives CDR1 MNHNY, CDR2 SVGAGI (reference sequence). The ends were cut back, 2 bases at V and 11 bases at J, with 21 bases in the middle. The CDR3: CASSYRSGQLLLAFF. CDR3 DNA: TGTGCCAGCAGTTACAGATCCGGACAGCTTCTGTTGGCTTTCTTT.

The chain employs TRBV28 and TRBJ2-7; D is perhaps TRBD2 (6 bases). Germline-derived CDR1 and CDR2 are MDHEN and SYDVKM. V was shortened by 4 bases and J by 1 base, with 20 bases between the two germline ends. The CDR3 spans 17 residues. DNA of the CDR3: TGTGCCAGCAGTTCCCCCCTGTCTAGCGCATCATCCTACGAGCAGTACTTC. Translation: CASSSPLSSASSYEQYF.

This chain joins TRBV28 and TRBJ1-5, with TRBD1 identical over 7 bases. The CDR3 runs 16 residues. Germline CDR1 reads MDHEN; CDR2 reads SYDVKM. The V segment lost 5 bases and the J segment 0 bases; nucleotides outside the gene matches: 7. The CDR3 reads CASSQGGRDSNQPQHF. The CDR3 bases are TGTGCCAGCAGTCAGGGGGGGCGAGATAGCAATCAGCCCCAGCATTTT.

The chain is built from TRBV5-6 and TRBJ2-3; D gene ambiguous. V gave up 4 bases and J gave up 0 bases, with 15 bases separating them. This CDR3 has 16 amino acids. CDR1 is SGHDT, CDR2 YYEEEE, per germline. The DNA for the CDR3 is TGTGCCAGCAGCCCTACAGTGGGGATAAGCACAGATACGCAGTATTTT. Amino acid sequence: CASSPTVGISTDTQYF.

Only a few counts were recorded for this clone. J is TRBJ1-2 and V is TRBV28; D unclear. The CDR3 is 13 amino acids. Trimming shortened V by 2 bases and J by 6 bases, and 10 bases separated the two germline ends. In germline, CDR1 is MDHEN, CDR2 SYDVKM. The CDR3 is CASSLGDLNGYTF. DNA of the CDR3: TGTGCCAGCAGTTTAGGAGACTTGAATGGCTACACCTTC.

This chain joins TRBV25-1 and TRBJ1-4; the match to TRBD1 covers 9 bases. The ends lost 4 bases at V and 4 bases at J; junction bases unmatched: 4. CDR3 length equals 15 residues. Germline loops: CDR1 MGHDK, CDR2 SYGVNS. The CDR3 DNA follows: TGTGCCAGCAGTGGACAGGGGGTCCGTAATGAAAAACTGTTTTTT. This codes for CASSGQGVRNEKLFF.

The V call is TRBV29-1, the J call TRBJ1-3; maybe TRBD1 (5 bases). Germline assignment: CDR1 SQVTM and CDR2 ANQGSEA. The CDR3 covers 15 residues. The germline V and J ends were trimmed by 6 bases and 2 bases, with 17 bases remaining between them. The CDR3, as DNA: TGCAGCGTCTCCGCCTTGGGAGGGGCTGGAAACACCATATATTTT. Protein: CSVSALGGAGNTIYF.

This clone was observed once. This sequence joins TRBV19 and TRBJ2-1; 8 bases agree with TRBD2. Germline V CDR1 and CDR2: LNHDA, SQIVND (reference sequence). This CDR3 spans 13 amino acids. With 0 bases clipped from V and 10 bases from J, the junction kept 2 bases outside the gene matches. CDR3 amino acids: CASSIETSGEQFF. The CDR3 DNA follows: TGTGCCAGTAGTATAGAAACTAGCGGAGAGCAGTTCTTC.

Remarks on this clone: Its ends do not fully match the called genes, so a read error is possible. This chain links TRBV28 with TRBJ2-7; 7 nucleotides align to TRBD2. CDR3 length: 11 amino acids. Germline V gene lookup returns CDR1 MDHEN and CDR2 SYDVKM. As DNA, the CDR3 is TGTGCCAGCAACGAGGGAGGGTGGTTTGATTTC. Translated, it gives CASNEGGWFDF.

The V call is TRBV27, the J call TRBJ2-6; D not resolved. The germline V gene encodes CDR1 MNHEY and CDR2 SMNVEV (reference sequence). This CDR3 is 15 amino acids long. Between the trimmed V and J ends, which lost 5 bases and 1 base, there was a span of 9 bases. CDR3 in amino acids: CASSPSPSGANVLTF. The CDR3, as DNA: TGTGCCAGCAGTCCCTCGCCGTCTGGGGCCAACGTCCTGACTTTC.

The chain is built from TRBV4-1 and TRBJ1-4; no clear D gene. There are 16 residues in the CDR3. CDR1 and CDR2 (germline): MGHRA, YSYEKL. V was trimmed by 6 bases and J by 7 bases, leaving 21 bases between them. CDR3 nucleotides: TGCGCCAGCAGGCTAGCGTGGTGGTCCCAAACTGAAAAACTGTTTTTT. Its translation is CASRLAWWSQTEKLFF.

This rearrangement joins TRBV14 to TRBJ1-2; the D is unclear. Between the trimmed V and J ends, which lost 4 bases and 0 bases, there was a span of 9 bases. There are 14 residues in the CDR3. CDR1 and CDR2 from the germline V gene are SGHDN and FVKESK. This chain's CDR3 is CASSRLGPNYGYTF. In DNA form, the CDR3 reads TGTGCCAGCAGCCGACTTGGCCCTAACTATGGCTACACCTTC.

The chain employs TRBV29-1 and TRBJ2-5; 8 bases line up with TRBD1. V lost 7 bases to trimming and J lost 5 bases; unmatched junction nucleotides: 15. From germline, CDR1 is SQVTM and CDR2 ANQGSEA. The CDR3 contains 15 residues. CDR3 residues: CSGEGQGRGDETQYF. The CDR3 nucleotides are TGCAGCGGGGAAGGACAGGGTCGGGGTGATGAGACCCAGTACTTC.

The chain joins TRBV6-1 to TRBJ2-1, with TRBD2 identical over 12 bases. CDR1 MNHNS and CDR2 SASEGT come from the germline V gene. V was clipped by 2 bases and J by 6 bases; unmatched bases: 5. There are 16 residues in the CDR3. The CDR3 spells CASSENLAGGGNEQFF. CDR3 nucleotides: TGTGCCAGCAGTGAAAATCTAGCGGGAGGGGGCAATGAGCAGTTCTTC.

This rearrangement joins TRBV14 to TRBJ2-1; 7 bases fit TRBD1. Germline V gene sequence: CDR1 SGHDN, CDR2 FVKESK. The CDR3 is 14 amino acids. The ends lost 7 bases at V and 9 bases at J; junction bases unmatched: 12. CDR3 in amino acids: CASNRQGYDVEQFF. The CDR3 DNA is TGTGCCAGCAACAGACAGGGTTACGACGTTGAGCAGTTCTTC.

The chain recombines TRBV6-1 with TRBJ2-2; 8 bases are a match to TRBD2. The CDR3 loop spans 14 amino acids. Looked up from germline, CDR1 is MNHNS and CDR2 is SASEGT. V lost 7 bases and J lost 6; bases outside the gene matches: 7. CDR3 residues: CASKRAGEAGELFF. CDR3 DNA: TGTGCCAGCAAGCGAGCGGGAGAAGCCGGGGAGCTGTTTTTT.

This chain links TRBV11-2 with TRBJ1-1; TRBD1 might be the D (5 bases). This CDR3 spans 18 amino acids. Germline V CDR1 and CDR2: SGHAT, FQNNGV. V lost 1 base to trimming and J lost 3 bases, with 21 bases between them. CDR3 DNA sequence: TGTGCCAGCAGCTTAGGTTCCCCCTTCTGGGGCCGGGACACTGAAGCTTTCTTT. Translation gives CASSLGSPFWGRDTEAFF.

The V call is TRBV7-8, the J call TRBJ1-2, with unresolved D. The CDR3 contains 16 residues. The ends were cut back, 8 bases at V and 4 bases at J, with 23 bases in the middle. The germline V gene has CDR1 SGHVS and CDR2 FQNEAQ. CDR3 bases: TGTGCCAGCCTACCCGCTACGAGTGGGGTTAGCTATGGCTACACCTTC. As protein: CASLPATSGVSYGYTF. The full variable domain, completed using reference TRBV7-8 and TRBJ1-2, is GAGVSQSPRYKVAKRGQDVALRCDPISGHVSLFWYQQALGQGPEFLTYFQNEAQLDKSGLPSDRFFAERPEGSVSTLKIQRTQQEDSAVYLCASLPATSGVSYGYTFGSGTRLTVV.

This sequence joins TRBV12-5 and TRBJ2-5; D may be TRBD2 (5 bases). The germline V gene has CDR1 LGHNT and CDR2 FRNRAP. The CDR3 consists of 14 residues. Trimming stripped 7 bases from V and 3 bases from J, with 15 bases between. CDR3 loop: CASAPGGYKETQYF. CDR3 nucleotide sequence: TGTGCTAGTGCTCCTGGAGGCTACAAAGAGACCCAGTACTTC.